This TCR beta chain was captured by sequencing in a study of T cells in Graves' hyperthyroidism and ophthalmopathy (dated by TCRdb to between 2019 and 2020). A note on the overall study: TCR V-J signatures able to tell the groups apart were searched for in a discovery cohort of approximately 95 patients, of whom 40 to 45 had Graves' ophthalmopathy and roughly 58 had stable Graves' hyperthyroidism. For training and testing, the 100 or so patients in the discovery cohort were randomly divided in a 7:3 ratio. Prospective prediction of ophthalmopathy was tested in an independent validation cohort consisting of 18 to 20 hyperthyroidism patients and over 15 patients who later progressed to ophthalmopathy. Following sampling, methimazole starting at 30 mg daily was given to hyperthyroidism patients, and high-dose intravenous methylprednisolone was given to ophthalmopathy patients. In addition, the study compared T-cell repertoires in thyroid tissue and in blood from about six Graves' hyperthyroidism patients. The paper describes TCR Vbeta CDR3 sequencing of 120 to 150 peripheral blood samples, made up of 43 ophthalmopathy patients, around 78 hyperthyroidism patients and 17 progressor patients. Study-wide conclusions, independent of this receptor: A model built on a 13 V-J signature distinguished ophthalmopathy from stable hyperthyroidism, reaching roughly 88% sensitivity and about 81% specificity in cross-validation and 80%/75% in testing. Most expanded thyroid clonotypes (frequency above 0.001) were also detected in blood, suggesting blood repertoires may reflect thyroid immune responses. Sample size was not statistically predetermined, and blinding of investigators to group allocation was not performed. In validation, the model predicted progression to ophthalmopathy a median of about 6.8 months before onset, with about 67% sensitivity and about 75% specificity.

Including the terminal cysteine and phenylalanine, the CDR3 comprises 14 residues. Only the CDR3 region is kept as DNA, spanning 42 bases read in frame from base 1. V is cut by 2 bases and J by 3 bases, and the space between the germline ends is 10 bases. CDR1 and CDR2 (LNHDA, SQIVND) derive from the germline V gene (reference sequence). Ten or more counts support this clonotype. Its antigen is not yet known. No base quality values were provided; no much bigger clone lies one nucleotide off. Stable Graves' hyperthyroidism was defined as no progression to ophthalmopathy during 18 months of follow-up. The hyperthyroidism patients were between 18 and 65 years old and newly diagnosed, with a disease duration of less than 2 months. Exclusion was applied to patients with uncontrolled infections, other autoimmune diseases, pregnancy or lactation. Diagnoses were established on the basis of clinical symptoms, serum thyroxine and TRAb, thyroid ultrasound, and orbital computed tomography. Total RNA was extracted using Trizol reagent, and RNA quality was assessed on an Agilent 2100 Bioanalyzer.

The TCR beta CDR3 regions were amplified from the RNA transcripts. A first-round RT-PCR of the TCR CDR3 used the HTBI primer set with the Qiagen OneStep RT-PCR kit. A second multiplex PCR round built the libraries, followed by size selection and purification. Paired-end sequencing of the libraries was performed with 100 bp reads on an Illumina HiSeq2000. The paper's data handling went like this. SOAPnuke was used to process the raw data, removing reads that contained adapters or uncalled bases, had a mean Phred below 15, or lacked an exact match to the constant primer or identifier. High-quality paired reads were merged using COPE v1.2.5, and each unique nucleotide sequence was defined as a clonotype. MiTCR v1.1 was used to align the clonotypes against IMGT TRBV, TRBD and TRBJ reference segments. The analysis included only V-J combinations with a frequency above 0.0001, which together covered roughly 99% of the repertoires. A TCS score was defined as the ratio between F50 (clonal expansion) and ExV (chaos), using BLOSUM62-based TCRdist between CDR3 peptides within each V-J. Welch's t-statistics and random forest reduced 500 to 650 V-J features to 13, which were used in a naive Bayes classifier (R e1071). The similarity between thyroid and blood repertoires was quantified using the Morisita-Horn index. Using fastp at Q25 and MiXCR, TCRdb reprocessed the public reads and kept productive beta chains. Every CDR3 protein is listed once, alongside the most common genes and DNA of its rows. These V and J calls rely on TCRdb rather than the paper's analysis. The sample data list about 46,000 distinct CDR3 sequences, and 45% to 50% of these were observed just once. In total, the top ten clones hold roughly 32% of the sample.

The chain joins TRBV19 to TRBJ1-2; too little of a D gene remains to name it. This clonotype was obtained from a woman between 50 and 59 years old with Graves' hyperthyroidism. The sequencing input was peripheral blood or thyroid tissue (not recorded which). The CDR3 is CASSIIGFDYGYTF. The bases are TGTGCCAGTAGTATAATCGGGTTTGACTATGGCTACACCTTC.